This T cell receptor beta chain was profiled in a study of blood T cell repertoires in COVID-19. Study at large: Acute and convalescent COVID-19 specimens originated in the United States, Italy and Spain. Sources were T cells, B-cell-depleted T cells, or PBMCs; the material itself was cDNA or gDNA.

Assay used: immunoSEQ multiplex PCR; TCRdb lists only in-frame clones, some missing. The table includes 370,000 or so clones, more than 75% detected once. CDR3 length: 15 residues. Germline V gene sequence: CDR1 SNHLY, CDR2 FYNNEI. V dropped 11 bases and J dropped 5; count of bases not matched to a gene: 14. The receptor comes from a human donor with acute or convalescent COVID-19. The donor label of this sample is uncertain. This rearrangement joins TRBV2 to TRBJ1-3, with TRBD1 matching 8 bases. Sequencing was carried out using peripheral blood. Here the CDR3 reads CAGAGAGGPRNTIYF. DNA for the CDR3: TGTGCCGGCGCCGGGGCAGGGGGCCCCAGAAACACCATATATTTT.